The present T cell receptor beta chain was sequenced within a study of T cell changes during pregnancy in multiple sclerosis. V was pared by 5 bases and J by 4 bases, with 6 bases of the junction left unmatched. The germline V gene has CDR1 SEHNR and CDR2 FQNEAQ (reference sequence). The CDR3 consists of 14 residues. Repertoires were generated with immunoSEQ multiplex PCR, while TCRdb's copy carries only in-frame clones and drops some. The table lists over 70,000 clones, around 93% of them singletons, with approximately 4.5% in the top ten. The clonotype was recovered from a female donor with multiple sclerosis, enrolled in a pregnancy study. The rearrangement uses TRBV7-9 and TRBJ2-7, with TRBD2 matching over 9 bases. The sample here was peripheral blood, taken in the first trimester of pregnancy. The CDR3 DNA follows: TGTGCCAGCAGCCAGCGGGGGGTTAGATACGAGCAGTACTTC. Amino acid sequence: CASSQRGVRYEQYF.